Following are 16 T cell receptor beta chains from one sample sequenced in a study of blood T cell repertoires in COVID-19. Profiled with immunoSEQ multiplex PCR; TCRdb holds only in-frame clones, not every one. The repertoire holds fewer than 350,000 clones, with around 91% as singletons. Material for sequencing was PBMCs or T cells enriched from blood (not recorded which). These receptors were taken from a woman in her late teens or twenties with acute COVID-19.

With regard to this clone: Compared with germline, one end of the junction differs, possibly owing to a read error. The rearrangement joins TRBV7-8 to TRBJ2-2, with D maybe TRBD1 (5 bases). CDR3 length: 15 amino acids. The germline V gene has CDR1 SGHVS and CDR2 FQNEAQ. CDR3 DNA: TGTGCCAGCACCTTACAGGTGTCGAACACCGGGGAGCTGTTTTTT. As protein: CASTLQVSNTGELFF.

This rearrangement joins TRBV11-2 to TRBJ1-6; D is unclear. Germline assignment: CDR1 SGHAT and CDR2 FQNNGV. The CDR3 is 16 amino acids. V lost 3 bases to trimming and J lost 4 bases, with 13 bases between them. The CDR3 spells CASSFGELEYNSPLHF. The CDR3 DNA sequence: TGTGCCAGCAGCTTCGGGGAGCTAGAATATAATTCACCCCTCCACTTT.

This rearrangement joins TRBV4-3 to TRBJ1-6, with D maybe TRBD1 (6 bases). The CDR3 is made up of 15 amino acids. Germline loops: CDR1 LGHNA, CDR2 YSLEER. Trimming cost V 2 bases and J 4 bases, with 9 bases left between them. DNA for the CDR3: TGCGCCAGCAGCCAATCGGACAGTTATAATTCACCCCTCCACTTT. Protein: CASSQSDSYNSPLHF.

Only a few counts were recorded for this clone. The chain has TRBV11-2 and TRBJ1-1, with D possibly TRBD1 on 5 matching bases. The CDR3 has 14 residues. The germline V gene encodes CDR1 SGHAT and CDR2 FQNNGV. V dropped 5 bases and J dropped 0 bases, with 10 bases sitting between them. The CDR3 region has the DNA TGTGCCAGCAGCCTCCAGGGTATGAACACTGAAGCTTTCTTT. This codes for CASSLQGMNTEAFF.

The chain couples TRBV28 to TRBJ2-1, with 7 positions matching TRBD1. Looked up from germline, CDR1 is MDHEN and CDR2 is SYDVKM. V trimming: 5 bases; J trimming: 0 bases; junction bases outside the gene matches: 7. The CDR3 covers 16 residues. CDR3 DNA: TGTGCCAGCAGTCGGACAGGTACCAGCTCCTACAATGAGCAGTTCTTC. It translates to CASSRTGTSSYNEQFF.

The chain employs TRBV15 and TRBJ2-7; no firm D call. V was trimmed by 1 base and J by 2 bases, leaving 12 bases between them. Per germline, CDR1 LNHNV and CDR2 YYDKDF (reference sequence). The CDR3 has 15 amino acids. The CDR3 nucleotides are TGTGCCACCAGCAGAGGGTCAGGAAATGCCTACGAGCAGTACTTC. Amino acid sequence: CATSRGSGNAYEQYF.

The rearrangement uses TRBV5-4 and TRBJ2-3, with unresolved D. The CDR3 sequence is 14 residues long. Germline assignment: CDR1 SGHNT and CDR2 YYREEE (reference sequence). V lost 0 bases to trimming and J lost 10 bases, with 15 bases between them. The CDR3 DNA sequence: TGTGCCAGCAGCTTGGATCTTTCAGTGAAAGCGCAGTATTTT. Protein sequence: CASSLDLSVKAQYF.

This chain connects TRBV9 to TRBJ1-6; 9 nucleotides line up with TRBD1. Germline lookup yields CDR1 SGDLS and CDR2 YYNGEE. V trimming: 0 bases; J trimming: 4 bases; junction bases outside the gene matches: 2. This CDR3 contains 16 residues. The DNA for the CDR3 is TGTGCCAGCAGCGTAGGACAGGGGGGTTATAATTCACCCCTCCACTTT. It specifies CASSVGQGGYNSPLHF.

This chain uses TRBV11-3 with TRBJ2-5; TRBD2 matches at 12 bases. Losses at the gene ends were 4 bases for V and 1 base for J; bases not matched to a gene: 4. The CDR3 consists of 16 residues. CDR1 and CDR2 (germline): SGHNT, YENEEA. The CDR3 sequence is CASSSRTSGIQETQYF. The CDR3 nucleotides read TGTGCCAGCAGCTCCCGGACTAGCGGGATCCAAGAGACCCAGTACTTC. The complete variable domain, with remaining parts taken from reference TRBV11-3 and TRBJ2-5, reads EAGVVQSPRYKIIEKKQPVAFWCNPISGHNTLYWYLQNLGQGPELLIRYENEEAVDDSQLPKDRFSAERLKGVDSTLKIQPAELGDSAVYLCASSSRTSGIQETQYFGPGTRLLVL.

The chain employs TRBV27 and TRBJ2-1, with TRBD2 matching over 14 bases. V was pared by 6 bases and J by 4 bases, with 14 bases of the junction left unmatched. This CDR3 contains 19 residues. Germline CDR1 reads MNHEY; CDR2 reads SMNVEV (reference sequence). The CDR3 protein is CASSQRTGLAGVRYNEQFF. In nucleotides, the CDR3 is TGTGCCAGCAGCCAACGGACGGGACTAGCGGGAGTGCGGTACAATGAGCAGTTCTTC.

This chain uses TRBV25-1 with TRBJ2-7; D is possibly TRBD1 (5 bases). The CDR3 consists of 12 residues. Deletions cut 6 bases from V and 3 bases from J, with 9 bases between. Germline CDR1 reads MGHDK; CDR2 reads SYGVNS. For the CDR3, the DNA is TGTGCCAGCAGCCCCAGGGACTACGAGCAGTACTTC. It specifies CASSPRDYEQYF.

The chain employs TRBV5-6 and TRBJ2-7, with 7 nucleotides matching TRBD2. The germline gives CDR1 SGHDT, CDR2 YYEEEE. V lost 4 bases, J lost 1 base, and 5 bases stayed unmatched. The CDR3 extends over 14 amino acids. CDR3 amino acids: CASSRGTTSYEQYF. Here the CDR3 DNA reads TGTGCCAGCAGCCGAGGGACTACATCCTACGAGCAGTACTTC.

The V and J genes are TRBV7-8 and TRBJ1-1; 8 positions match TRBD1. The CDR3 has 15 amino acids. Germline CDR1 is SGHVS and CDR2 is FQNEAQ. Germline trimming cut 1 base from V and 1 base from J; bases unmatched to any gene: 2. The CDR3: CASSLVQGANTEAFF. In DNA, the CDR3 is TGTGCCAGCAGCTTAGTGCAGGGGGCGAACACTGAAGCTTTCTTT.

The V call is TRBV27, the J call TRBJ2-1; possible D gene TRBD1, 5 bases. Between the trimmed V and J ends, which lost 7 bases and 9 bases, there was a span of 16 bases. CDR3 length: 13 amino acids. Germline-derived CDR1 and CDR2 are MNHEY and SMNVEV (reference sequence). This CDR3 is CASTPGEGAEQFF. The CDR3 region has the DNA TGTGCCAGCACCCCTGGGGAAGGGGCTGAGCAGTTCTTC.

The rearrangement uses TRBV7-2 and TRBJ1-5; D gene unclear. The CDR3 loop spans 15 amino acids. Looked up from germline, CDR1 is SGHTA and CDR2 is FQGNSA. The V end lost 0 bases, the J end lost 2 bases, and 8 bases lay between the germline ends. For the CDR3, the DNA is TGTGCCAGCAGCTTAGCGGGAGCGGGCAATCAGCCCCAGCATTTT. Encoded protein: CASSLAGAGNQPQHF.

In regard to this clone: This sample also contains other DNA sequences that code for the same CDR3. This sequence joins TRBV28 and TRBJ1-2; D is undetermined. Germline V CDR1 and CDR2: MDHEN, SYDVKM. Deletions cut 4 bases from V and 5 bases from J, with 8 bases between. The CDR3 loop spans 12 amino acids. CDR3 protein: CASSSGGYGYTF. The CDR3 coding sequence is TGTGCCAGCAGTTCTGGAGGTTATGGCTACACCTTC.